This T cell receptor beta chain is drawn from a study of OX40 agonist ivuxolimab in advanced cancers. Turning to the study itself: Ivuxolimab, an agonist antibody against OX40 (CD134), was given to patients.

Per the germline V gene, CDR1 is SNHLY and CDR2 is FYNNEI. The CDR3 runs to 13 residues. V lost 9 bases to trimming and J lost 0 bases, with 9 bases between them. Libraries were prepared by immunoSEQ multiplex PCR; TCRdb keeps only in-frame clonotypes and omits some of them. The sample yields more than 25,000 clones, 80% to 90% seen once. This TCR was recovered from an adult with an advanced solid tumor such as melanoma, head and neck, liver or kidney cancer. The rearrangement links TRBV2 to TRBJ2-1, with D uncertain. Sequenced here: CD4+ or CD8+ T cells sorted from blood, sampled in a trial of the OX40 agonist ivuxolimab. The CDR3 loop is CARGINSYNEQFF. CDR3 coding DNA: TGTGCCAGGGGGATTAACTCCTACAATGAGCAGTTCTTC.